The clone carrying this T cell receptor (beta chain) was seen only a few times. What it binds is unknown. This record comes from a study of T-cell reconstitution after alpha-beta-depleted transplantation in children. General observations from the study: The origin of high day-60 TCRbeta diversity in some patients lay in surviving recipient T cells and thymic progenitors. Reports say that about two months after transplant, the alpha-beta T cells came out of several hundred graft clones that had expanded.

The CDR3 is 17 amino acids. The ends lost 4 bases at V and 0 bases at J; junction bases unmatched: 9. The germline V gene encodes CDR1 KGHSH and CDR2 LQKENI. TCRbeta library construction was performed incorporating unique molecular identifiers. TCRdb itself ran the PCR reads through MiXCR, one entry per CDR3 protein. This table holds around 700,000 distinct CDR3 sequences, around 14% found once. The source material was PBMCs, sampled before TCRalphabeta/CD19-depleted stem cell transplant. J is TRBJ2-1 and V is TRBV18; the match to TRBD1 covers 7 bases. This receptor was obtained from a girl aged 2-10 years with congenital amegakaryocytic thrombocytopenia, due to receive a stem cell transplant. For the CDR3, the DNA is TGTGCCAGCTCACAGGAACCGGGACAGAGCTCCTACAATGAGCAGTTCTTC. Translated, it gives CASSQEPGQSSYNEQFF. Full variable domain (outside the CDR3, taken from reference TRBV18 and TRBJ2-1): NAGVMQNPRHLVRRRGQEARLRCSPMKGHSHVYWYRQLPEEGLKFMVYLQKENIIDESGMPKERFSAEFPKEGPSILRIQQVVRGDSAAYFCASSQEPGQSSYNEQFFGPGTRLTVL.